Listed below are T cell receptor beta chains from one sample, sequenced in a study of patients and donors after allogeneic stem cell transplantation. TCRdb reanalysed the RT-PCR reads using MiXCR and keeps one entry per CDR3 protein. The sample lists roughly 250,000 distinct CDR3 sequences, about 14% seen once, with roughly 10% in the top ten. The specimen was blood, either unsorted or a sorted T cell fraction (not recorded which). These receptors were collected from a human donor who was either an allogeneic HSCT recipient or a stem cell or donor lymphocyte infusion donor (not recorded which). It is not recorded whose cells these are; they may come from a transplant donor. Both conserved end residues are part of each CDR3.

v_call: TRBV20-1; j_call: TRBJ2-2; cdr3_aa: CSASRGSSTGELFF
v_call: TRBV18; j_call: TRBJ1-1; cdr3_aa: CASSPESGAAEAFF
v_call: TRBV9; j_call: TRBJ2-6; cdr3_aa: CASSVGRRSYGANVLTF
v_call: TRBV18; j_call: TRBJ2-7; cdr3_aa: CASSPSGQGNNEQYF
v_call: TRBV6-1; j_call: TRBJ1-5; cdr3_aa: CASSEAGGSGQPQHF
v_call: TRBV28; j_call: TRBJ2-7; cdr3_aa: CASRNSGTVYEQYF
v_call: TRBV10-3; j_call: TRBJ1-1; cdr3_aa: CAISESAGATEAFF
v_call: TRBV29-1; j_call: TRBJ2-2; cdr3_aa: CSVVWLAGGGGELFF
v_call: TRBV9; j_call: TRBJ2-7; cdr3_aa: CASSPLARGSGEQYF
v_call: TRBV5-4; j_call: TRBJ2-2; cdr3_aa: CASSLKQGQNTGELFF
v_call: TRBV29-1; j_call: TRBJ1-2; cdr3_aa: CSVEDRGSFGYTF
v_call: TRBV5-6; j_call: TRBJ2-1; cdr3_aa: CASSRGQLIYNEQFF
v_call: TRBV4-3; j_call: TRBJ2-2; cdr3_aa: CASSQDPSGGAGELFF
v_call: TRBV5-1; j_call: TRBJ2-7; cdr3_aa: CASSRGLAGEQYF
v_call: TRBV3-1; j_call: TRBJ2-7; cdr3_aa: CASSQGRDRAIYF
v_call: TRBV3-1; j_call: TRBJ2-2; cdr3_aa: CASSRAGELFF
v_call: TRBV4-1; j_call: TRBJ2-2; cdr3_aa: CASSQGQLAGASTGELFF